This T cell receptor (beta chain) was sequenced during a study of blood T cells in healthy people across ages. Overall study context: When template switching was applied, about one barcoded beta molecule was captured per two T cells. General study points: Among T cells, TCR beta diversity per million cells dropped roughly linearly as age rose.

The CDR3 is 16 residues long. V was shortened by 5 bases and J by 2 bases, with 19 bases between the two germline ends. CDR1 and CDR2 from the germline V gene are SEHNR and FQNEAQ (reference sequence). With a J-beta primer mix and a sample-barcoded 5' primer, a second PCR ran 7 to 11 cycles. TCRdb recomputed calls from the 5' RACE reads with MiXCR, one row per CDR3 protein. The sample has around 1.5 million distinct CDR3 sequences; 59% are singletons. Worth noting for this clonotype: Antigen unknown.

The chain combines TRBV7-9 with TRBJ2-7; D is possibly TRBD1 (6 bases). This clonotype was sampled from a man aged 18 to 30 in good health. Sequencing input: blood. CDR3 amino acids: CASSHASTGTPYEQYF. CDR3 coding DNA: TGTGCCAGCAGCCACGCCTCCACAGGGACACCCTACGAGCAGTACTTC.